This T cell receptor beta chain was captured in a study of beta chain features in type 1 diabetes. The wider study: There was similarity between patients and healthy donors in age, gender and cell yields. Analysis included 100 million to 110 million sorted cells drawn from all samples. Study results and caveats: Type 1 diabetes patients had moderately but significantly shorter TCRB CDR3s in all four CD4+ subsets. Individuals with type 1 diabetes displayed fewer insertions and more deletions at VDJ junctions.

To note about this clone: Its antigen is undetermined.

This CDR3 contains 15 residues. The V end lost 8 bases, the J end lost 2 bases, and 18 bases lay between the germline ends. In germline, CDR1 is LGHNT, CDR2 FRNRAP. Sorting gave populations that all exceeded 95% purity. Expressed TCRB transcripts got sequenced, as all isolated RNA was reverse transcribed. Libraries were prepared by immunoSEQ multiplex PCR; TCRdb keeps only in-frame clonotypes and omits some of them. The repertoire has approximately 150,000 clones, around 13% of them found once; the top ten carry approximately 1.3%. Sample: central memory CD4+ T cells from blood. The rearrangement uses TRBV12-5 and TRBJ2-5; weak D call: TRBD2 (6 bases). The sequence came from a man between 18 and 29 years old with type 1 diabetes. As DNA, the CDR3 is TGTGCTAGTTCTCAGGAGGGCGGATCGCAAGAGACCCAGTACTTC. Translating it yields CASSQEGGSQETQYF.